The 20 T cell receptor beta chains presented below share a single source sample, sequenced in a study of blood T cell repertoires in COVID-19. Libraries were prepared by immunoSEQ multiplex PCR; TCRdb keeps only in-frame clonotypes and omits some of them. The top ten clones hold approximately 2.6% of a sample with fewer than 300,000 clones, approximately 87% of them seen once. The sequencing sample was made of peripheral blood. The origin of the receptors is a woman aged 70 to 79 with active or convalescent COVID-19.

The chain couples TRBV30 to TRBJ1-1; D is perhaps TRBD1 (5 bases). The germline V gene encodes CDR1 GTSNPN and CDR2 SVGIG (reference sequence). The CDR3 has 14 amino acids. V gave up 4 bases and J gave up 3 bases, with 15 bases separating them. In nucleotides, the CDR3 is TGTGCCTGGAAACGCAATTGGGGGGACACTGAAGCTTTCTTT. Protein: CAWKRNWGDTEAFF. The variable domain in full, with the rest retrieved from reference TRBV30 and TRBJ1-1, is SQTIHQWPATLVQPVGSPLSLECTVEGTSNPNLYWYRQAAGRGLQLLFYSVGIGQISSEVPQNLSASRPQDRQFILSSKKLLLSDSGFYLCAWKRNWGDTEAFFGQGTRLTVV.

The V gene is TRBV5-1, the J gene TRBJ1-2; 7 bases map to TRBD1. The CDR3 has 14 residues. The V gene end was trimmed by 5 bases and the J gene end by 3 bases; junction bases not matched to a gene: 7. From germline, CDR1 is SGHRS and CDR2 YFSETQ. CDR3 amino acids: CASRGGQLDYGYTF. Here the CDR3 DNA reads TGCGCCAGCAGAGGGGGACAGCTAGACTATGGCTACACCTTC.

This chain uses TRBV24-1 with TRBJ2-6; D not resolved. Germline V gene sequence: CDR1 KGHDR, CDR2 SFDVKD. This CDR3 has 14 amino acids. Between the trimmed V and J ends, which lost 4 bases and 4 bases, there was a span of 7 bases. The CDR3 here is CATSDRRGANVLTF. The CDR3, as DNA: TGTGCCACCAGTGACCGCAGAGGGGCCAACGTCCTGACTTTC.

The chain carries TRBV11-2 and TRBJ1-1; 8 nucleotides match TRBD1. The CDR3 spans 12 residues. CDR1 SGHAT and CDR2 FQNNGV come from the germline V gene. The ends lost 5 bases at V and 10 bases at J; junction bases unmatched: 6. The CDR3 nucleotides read TGTGCCAGCAGCCCTCAGGGGGCTGTAGCTTTCTTT. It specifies CASSPQGAVAFF.

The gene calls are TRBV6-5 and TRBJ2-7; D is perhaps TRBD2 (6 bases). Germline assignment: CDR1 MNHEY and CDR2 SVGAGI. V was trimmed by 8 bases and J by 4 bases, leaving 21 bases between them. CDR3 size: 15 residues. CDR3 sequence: CASFLGGGVPYEQYF. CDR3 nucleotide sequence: TGTGCCAGCTTCCTCGGTGGAGGGGTTCCTTACGAGCAGTACTTC.

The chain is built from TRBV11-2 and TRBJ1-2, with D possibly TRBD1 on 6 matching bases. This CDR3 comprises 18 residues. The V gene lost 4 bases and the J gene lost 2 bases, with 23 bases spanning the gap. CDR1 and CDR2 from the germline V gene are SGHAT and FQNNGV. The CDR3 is CASSSVQGPPDSNYGYTF. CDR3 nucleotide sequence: TGTGCCAGCAGCTCTGTGCAGGGGCCCCCCGACTCGAACTATGGCTACACCTTC.

CDR3 nucleotides: TGTGCCAGCAGCAACCGGTTCGGTCAGGGAGGAAACATTCAGTACTTC. Its translation is CASSNRFGQGGNIQYF. This chain uses TRBV5-4 with TRBJ2-4, with D maybe TRBD2 (6 bases). The germline V gene has CDR1 SGHNT and CDR2 YYREEE (reference sequence). The CDR3 is made up of 16 amino acids. The ends were cut back, 4 bases at V and 6 bases at J, with 20 bases in the middle.

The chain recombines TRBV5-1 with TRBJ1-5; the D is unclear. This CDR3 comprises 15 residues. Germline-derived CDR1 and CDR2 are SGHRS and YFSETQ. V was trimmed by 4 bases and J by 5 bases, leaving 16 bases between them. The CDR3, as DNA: TGCGCCAGCAGCCCTTTATCCGGGGTCGATCAGCCCCAGCATTTT. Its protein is CASSPLSGVDQPQHF.

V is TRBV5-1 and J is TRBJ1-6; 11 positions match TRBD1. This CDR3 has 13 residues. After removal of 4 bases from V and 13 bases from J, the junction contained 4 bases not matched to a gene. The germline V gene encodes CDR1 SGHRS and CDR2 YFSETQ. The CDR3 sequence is CASSGDRGSPLHF. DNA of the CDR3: TGCGCCAGCAGCGGGGACAGGGGGAGCCCCCTCCACTTT.

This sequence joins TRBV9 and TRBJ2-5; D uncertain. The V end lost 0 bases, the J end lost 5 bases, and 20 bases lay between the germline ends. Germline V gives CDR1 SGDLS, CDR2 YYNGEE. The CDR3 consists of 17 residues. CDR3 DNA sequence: TGTGCCAGCAGCGTAGATTGGGCCCCCGCCGCCCGGGAGACCCAGTACTTC. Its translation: CASSVDWAPAARETQYF. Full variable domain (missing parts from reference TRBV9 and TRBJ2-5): DSGVTQTPKHLITATGQRVTLRCSPRSGDLSVYWYQQSLDQGLQFLIQYYNGEERAKGNILERFSAQQFPDLHSELNLSSLELGDSALYFCASSVDWAPAARETQYFGPGTRLLVL.

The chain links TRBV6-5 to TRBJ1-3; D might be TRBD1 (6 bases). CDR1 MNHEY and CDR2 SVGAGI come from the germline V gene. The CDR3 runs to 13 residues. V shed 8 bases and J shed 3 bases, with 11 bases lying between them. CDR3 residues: CASGRGLGNTIYF. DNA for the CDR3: TGTGCCAGCGGGCGGGGGCTTGGAAACACCATATATTTT.

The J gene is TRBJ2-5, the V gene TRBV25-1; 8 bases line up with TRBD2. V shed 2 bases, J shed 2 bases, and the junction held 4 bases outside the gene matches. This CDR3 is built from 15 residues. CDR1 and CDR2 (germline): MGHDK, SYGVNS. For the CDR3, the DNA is TGTGCCAGCAGTGAACATGCGGGGGGACAAGAGACCCAGTACTTC. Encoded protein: CASSEHAGGQETQYF.

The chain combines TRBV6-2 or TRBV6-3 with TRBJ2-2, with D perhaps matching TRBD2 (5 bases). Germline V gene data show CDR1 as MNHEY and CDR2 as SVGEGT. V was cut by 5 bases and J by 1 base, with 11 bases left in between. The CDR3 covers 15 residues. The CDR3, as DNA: TGTGCCAGCAGTCCCGGGGTTCGGAACACCGGGGAGCTGTTTTTT. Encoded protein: CASSPGVRNTGELFF.

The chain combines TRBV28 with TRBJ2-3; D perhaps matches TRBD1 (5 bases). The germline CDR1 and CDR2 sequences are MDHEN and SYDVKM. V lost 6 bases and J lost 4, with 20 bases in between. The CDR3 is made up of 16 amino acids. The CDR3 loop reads CASRTRRDSASDTQYF. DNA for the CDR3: TGTGCCAGCAGGACGCGAAGAGACAGCGCATCAGATACGCAGTATTTT. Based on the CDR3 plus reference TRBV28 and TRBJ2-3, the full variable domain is DVKVTQSSRYLVKRTGEKVFLECVQDMDHENMFWYRQDPGLGLRLIYFSYDVKMKEKGDIPEGYSVSREKKERFSLILESASTNQTSMYLCASRTRRDSASDTQYFGPGTRLTVL.

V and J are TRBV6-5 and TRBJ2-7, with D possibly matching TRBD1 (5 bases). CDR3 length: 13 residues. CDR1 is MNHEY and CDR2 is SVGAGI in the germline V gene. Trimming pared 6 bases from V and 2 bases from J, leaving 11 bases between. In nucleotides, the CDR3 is TGTGCCAGCAGGACAGACAAGACCTACGAGCAGTACTTC. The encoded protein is CASRTDKTYEQYF.

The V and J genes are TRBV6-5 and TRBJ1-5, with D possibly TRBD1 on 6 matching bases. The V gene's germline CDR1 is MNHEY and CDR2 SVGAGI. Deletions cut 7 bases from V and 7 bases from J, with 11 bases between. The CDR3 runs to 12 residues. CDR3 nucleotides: TGTGCCAGCAACAGGGTCAACCAGCCCCAGCATTTT. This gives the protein CASNRVNQPQHF.

The CDR3 loop reads CASSLQTNSYEQYF. In DNA form, the CDR3 reads TGTGCCAGCAGCTTACAGACTAATTCCTACGAGCAGTACTTC. The chain carries TRBV7-9 and TRBJ2-7; D is possibly TRBD2 (5 bases). The CDR3 spans 14 residues. The V gene's germline CDR1 is SEHNR and CDR2 FQNEAQ (reference sequence). Trimming pared 2 bases from V and 1 base from J, leaving 9 bases between.

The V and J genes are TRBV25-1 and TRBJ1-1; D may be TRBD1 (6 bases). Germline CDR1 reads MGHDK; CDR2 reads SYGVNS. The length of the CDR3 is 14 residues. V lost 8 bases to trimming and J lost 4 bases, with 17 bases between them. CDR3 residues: CASGNYRGGTEAFF. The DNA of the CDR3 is TGTGCCAGCGGAAACTACCGAGGGGGCACTGAAGCTTTCTTT. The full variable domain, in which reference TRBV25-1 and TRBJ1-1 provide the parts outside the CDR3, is EADIYQTPRYLVIGTGKKITLECSQTMGHDKMYWYQQDPGMELHLIHYSYGVNSTEKGDLSSESTVSRIRTEHFPLTLESARPSHTSQYLCASGNYRGGTEAFFGQGTRLTVV.

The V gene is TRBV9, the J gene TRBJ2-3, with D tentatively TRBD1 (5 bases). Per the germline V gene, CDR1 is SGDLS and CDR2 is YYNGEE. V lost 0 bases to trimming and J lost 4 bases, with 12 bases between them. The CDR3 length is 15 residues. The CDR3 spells CASSVVGVWADTQYF. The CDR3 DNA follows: TGTGCCAGCAGCGTAGTAGGGGTCTGGGCAGATACGCAGTATTTT.

The CDR3 here is CASSVDRGGLFGYTF. The CDR3 DNA sequence: TGTGCCAGCAGTGTGGACAGGGGCGGATTGTTTGGCTACACCTTC. The chain couples TRBV6-2 or TRBV6-3 to TRBJ1-2, with TRBD1 matching over 9 bases. Germline V lookup: CDR1 MNHEY, CDR2 SVGEGT. Trimming at V came to 5 bases and at J to 7 bases, leaving 11 bases not matched to a gene. This CDR3 spans 15 amino acids.